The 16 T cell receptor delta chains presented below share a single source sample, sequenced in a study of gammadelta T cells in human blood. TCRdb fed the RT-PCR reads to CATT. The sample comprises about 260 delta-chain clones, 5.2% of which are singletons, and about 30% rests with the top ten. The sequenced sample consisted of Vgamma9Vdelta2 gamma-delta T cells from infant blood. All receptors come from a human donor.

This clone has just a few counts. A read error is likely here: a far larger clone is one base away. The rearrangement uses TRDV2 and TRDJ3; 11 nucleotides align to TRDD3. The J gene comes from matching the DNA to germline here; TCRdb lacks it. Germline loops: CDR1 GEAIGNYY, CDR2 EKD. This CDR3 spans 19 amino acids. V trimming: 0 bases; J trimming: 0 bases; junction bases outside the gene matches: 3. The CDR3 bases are TGTGCCTGTGACACCCATACTGGGGGATACTCCTGGGACACCCGACAGATGTTTTTC. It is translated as CACDTHTGGYSWDTRQMFF.

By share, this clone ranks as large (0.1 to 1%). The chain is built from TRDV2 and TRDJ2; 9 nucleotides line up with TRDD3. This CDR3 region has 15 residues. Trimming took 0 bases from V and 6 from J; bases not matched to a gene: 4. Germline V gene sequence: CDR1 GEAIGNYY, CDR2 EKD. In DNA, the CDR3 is TGTGCCTGTGACACCTGGGGGATAAAGGCAGCACAACTCTTCTTT. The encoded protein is CACDTWGIKAAQLFF.

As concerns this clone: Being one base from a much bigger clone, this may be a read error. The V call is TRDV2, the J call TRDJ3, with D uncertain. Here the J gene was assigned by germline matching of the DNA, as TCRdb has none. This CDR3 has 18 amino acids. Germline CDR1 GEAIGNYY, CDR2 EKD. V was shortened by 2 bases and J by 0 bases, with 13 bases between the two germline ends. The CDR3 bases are TGTGCCTGTGACAACGTGGGCCCGAGCTCCTGGGACACCCGACAGATGTTTTTC. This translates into CACDNVGPSSWDTRQMFF.

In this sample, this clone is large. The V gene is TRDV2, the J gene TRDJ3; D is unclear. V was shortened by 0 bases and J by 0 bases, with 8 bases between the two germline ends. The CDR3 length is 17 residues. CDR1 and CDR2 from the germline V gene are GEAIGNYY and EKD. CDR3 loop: CACDTAGSSWDTRQMFF. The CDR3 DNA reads TGTGCCTGTGACACCGCCGGGAGCTCCTGGGACACCCGACAGATGTTTTTC.

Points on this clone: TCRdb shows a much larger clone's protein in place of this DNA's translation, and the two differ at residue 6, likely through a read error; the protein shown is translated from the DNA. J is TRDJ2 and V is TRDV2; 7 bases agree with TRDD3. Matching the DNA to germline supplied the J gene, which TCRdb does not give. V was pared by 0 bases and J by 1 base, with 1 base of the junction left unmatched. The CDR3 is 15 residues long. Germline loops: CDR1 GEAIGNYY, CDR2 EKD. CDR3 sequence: CACDTMGDLTAQLFF. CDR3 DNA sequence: TGTGCCTGTGACACCATGGGGGATTTGACAGCACAACTCTTCTTT.

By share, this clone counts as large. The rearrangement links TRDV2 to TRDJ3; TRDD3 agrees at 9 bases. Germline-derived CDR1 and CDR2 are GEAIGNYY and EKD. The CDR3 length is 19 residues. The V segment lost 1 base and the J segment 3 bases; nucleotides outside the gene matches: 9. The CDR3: CACDTLGIREVWDTRQMFF. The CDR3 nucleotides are TGTGCCTGTGACACGTTGGGGATACGCGAAGTCTGGGACACCCGACAGATGTTTTTC.

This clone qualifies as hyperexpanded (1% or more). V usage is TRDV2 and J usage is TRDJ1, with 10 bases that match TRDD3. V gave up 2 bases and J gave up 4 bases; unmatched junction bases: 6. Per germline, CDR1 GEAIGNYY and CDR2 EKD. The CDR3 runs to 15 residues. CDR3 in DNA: TGTGCCTGTGACAGGTTGGGGGATACCGACGATAAACTCATCTTT. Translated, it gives CACDRLGDTDDKLIF.

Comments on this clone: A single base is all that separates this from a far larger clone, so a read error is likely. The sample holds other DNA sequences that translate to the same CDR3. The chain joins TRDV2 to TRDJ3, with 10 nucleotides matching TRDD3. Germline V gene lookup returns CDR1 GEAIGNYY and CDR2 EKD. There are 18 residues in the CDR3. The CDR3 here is CACDTGGYSSWDTRQMFF. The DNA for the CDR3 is TGTGCCTGTGACACTGGGGGATACTCCTCCTGGGACACACGACAGATGTTTTTC.

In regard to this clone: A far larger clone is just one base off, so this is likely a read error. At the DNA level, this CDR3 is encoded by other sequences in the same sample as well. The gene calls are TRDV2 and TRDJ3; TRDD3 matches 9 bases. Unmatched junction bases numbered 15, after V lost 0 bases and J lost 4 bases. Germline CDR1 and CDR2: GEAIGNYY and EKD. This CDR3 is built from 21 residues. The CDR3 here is CACDTVLGDNYGSWDTRQMFF. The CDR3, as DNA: TGTGCCTGTGACACCGTACTGGGGGACAACTACGGCTCATGGGACACCCGACAGATGTTTTTC.

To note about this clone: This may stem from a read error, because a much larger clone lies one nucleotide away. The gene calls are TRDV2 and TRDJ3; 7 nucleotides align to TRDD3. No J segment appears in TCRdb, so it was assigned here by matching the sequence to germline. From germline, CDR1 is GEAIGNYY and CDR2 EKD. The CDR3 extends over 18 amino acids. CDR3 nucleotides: TGTGCCGGTGACACCGCGGGGGGATTAACCTGGGACACCCGACAGATGTTTTTC. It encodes CAGDTAGGLTWDTRQMFF.

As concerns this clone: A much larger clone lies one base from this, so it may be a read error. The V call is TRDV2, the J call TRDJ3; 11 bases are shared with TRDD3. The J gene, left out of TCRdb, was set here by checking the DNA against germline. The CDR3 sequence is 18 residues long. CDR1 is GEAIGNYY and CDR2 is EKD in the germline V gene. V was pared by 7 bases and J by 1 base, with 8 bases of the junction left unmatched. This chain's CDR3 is CAWDVLGDRSWDTRQMFF. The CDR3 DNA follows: TGTGCCTGGGACGTACTGGGGGATAGGTCCTGGGACACCCGACAGATGTTTTTC.

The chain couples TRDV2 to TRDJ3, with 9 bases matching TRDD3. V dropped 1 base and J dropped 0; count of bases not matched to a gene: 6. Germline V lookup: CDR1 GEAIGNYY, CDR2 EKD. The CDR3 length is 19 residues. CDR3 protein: CACDTVLGESSWDTRQMFF. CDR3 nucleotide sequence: TGTGCCTGTGACACGGTACTGGGGGAGAGCTCCTGGGACACCCGACAGATGTTTTTC.

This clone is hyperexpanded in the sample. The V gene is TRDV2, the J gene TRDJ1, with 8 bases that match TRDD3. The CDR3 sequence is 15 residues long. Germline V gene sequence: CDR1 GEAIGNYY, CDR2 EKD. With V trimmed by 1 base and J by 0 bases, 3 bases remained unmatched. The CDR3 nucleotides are TGTGCCTGTGACACTTTACTGGGGGACACCGATAAACTCATCTTT. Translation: CACDTLLGDTDKLIF.

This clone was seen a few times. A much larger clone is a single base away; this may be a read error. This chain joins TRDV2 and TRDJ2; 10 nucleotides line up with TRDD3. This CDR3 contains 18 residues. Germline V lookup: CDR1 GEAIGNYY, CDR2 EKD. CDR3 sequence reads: CAGDPVGGYAPWTAQLFF. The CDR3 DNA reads TGTGCCGGTGACCCCGTGGGGGGATACGCCCCGTGGACAGCACAACTCTTCTTT.

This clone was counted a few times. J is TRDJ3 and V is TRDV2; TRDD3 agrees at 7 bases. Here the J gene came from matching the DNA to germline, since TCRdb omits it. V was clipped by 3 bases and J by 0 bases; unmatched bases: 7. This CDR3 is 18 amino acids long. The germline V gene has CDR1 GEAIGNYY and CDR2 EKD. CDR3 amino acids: CACDHVLGSSWDTRQMFF. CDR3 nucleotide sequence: TGTGCCTGTGACCATGTACTGGGGAGCTCCTGGGACACCCGACAGATGTTTTTC.

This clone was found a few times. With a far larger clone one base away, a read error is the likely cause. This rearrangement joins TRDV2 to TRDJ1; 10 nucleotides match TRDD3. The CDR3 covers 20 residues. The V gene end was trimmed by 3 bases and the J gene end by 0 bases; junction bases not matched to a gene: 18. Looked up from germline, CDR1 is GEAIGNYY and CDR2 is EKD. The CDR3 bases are TGTGCCTGTGACGGCCTTACTACCCTATATACTGGGGGATACACCGATAAACTCATCTTT. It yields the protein CACDGLTTLYTGGYTDKLIF.